This entry lists 17 T cell receptor beta chains sequenced from one sample in a study of shared clonotypes between healthy human individuals. Repertoires were generated with immunoSEQ multiplex PCR, while TCRdb's copy carries only in-frame clones and drops some. The sample records some 900,000 clones, more than 75% being singletons. Sample: memory CD4+ T cells sorted from blood. Subset in this sample: CD45RA-negative fraction. The receptors originated from a man aged 18 to 35 in good health.

The chain is built from TRBV29-1 and TRBJ1-1; D gene uncertain. Trimming shortened V by 5 bases and J by 2 bases, and 9 bases separated the two germline ends. The CDR3 loop spans 12 amino acids. Germline V lookup: CDR1 SQVTM, CDR2 ANQGSEA. CDR3 nucleotide sequence: TGCAGCGTTAGACATAAAAACACTGAAGCTTTCTTT. Its protein is CSVRHKNTEAFF. Combining the CDR3 with reference TRBV29-1 and TRBJ1-1 gives the whole variable domain SAVISQKPSRDICQRGTSLTIQCQVDSQVTMMFWYRQQPGQSLTLIATANQGSEATYESGFVIDKFPISRPNLTFSTLTVSNMSPEDSSIYLCSVRHKNTEAFFGQGTRLTVV.

The V call is TRBV5-4, the J call TRBJ2-4; TRBD1 matches at 9 bases. Germline V gene sequence: CDR1 SGHNT, CDR2 YYREEE (reference sequence). CDR3 length: 13 amino acids. Trimming removed 4 bases from V and 9 bases from J; junction bases left unmatched: 5. Here the CDR3 DNA reads TGTGCCAGCAGCACTGGACAGGGGAGCATTCAGTACTTC. This sequence encodes CASSTGQGSIQYF.

The V call is TRBV30, the J call TRBJ1-2; TRBD1 matches at 10 bases. The germline V gene has CDR1 GTSNPN and CDR2 SVGIG (reference sequence). This CDR3 contains 14 residues. The V gene end was trimmed by 3 bases and the J gene end by 1 base; junction bases not matched to a gene: 2. CDR3 sequence (DNA): TGTGCCTGGAGGGACAGGGGGGGTAACTATGGCTACACCTTC. The encoded protein is CAWRDRGGNYGYTF.

The chain links TRBV5-1 to TRBJ2-3; maybe TRBD2 (5 bases). The CDR3 runs 16 residues. The germline V gene encodes CDR1 SGHRS and CDR2 YFSETQ. V was shortened by 0 bases and J by 2 bases, with 13 bases between the two germline ends. CDR3 DNA sequence: TGCGCCAGCAGCTTGGGGACTCTCCGAAACACAGATACGCAGTATTTT. This sequence encodes CASSLGTLRNTDTQYF. Full variable domain (rest looked up from reference TRBV5-1 and TRBJ2-3): KAGVTQTPRYLIKTRGQQVTLSCSPISGHRSVSWYQQTPGQGLQFLFEYFSETQRNKGNFPGRFSGRQFSNSRSEMNVSTLELGDSALYLCASSLGTLRNTDTQYFGPGTRLTVL.

Comment on this clone: A much larger clone is a single base away; this may be a read error. The chain combines TRBV19 with TRBJ1-5, with a weak D call TRBD1 (5 bases). The germline V gene has CDR1 LNHDA and CDR2 SQIVND (reference sequence). This CDR3 is 15 amino acids long. Here the CDR3 reads CTSSRGDPSNQPQHF. The CDR3 DNA reads as TGTACCAGTAGTAGAGGGGATCCTAGCAATCAGCCCCAGCATTTT.

A remark on this clone: The same CDR3 can be traced to other DNA sequences in this sample. The V gene is TRBV28, the J gene TRBJ2-6; unclear D gene. Trimming took off 3 bases at V and 1 base at J, with 7 bases between the two ends. Germline CDR1 reads MDHEN; CDR2 reads SYDVKM. This CDR3 comprises 15 residues. The CDR3 sequence: CASSFRRSGANVLTF. The DNA for the CDR3 is TGTGCCAGCAGTTTTCGGCGATCTGGGGCCAACGTCCTGACTTTC.

This rearrangement joins TRBV19 to TRBJ1-6; TRBD1 matches 11 bases. The V and J ends lost 8 bases and 1 base, in that order; junction bases with no gene match: 1. This CDR3 is built from 15 residues. Germline assignment: CDR1 LNHDA and CDR2 SQIVND (reference sequence). CDR3: CASGTGGSYNSPLHF. The CDR3 DNA reads TGTGCCAGTGGGACAGGGGGATCCTATAATTCACCCCTCCACTTT.

V gene TRBV7-2 combines with J gene TRBJ2-3; 8 bases are shared with TRBD2. Germline V CDR1 and CDR2: SGHTA, FQGNSA. The CDR3 has 17 residues. With V trimmed by 5 bases and J by 7 bases, 17 bases remained unmatched. The CDR3 loop reads CASSPRGGGGTVNTQYF. CDR3 bases: TGTGCCAGCAGCCCCCGGGGGGGAGGGGGAACAGTGAATACGCAGTATTTT.

CDR3 protein: CASSFIAGSHYEQYF. The CDR3 DNA reads as TGTGCCAGCAGCTTCATAGCGGGGTCACACTACGAGCAGTACTTC. V and J are TRBV7-2 and TRBJ2-7, with 8 bases identical to TRBD2. CDR3 length equals 15 residues. The J segment lost 3 bases and the V segment lost 3 bases, leaving 7 bases of the junction unmatched. Germline V CDR1 and CDR2: SGHTA, FQGNSA.

This chain uses TRBV7-2 with TRBJ1-2; the D gene is possibly TRBD1 (5 bases). Germline lookup yields CDR1 SGHTA and CDR2 FQGNSA. V lost 0 bases and J 8 bases, leaving 13 bases between the germline ends. The CDR3 has 14 residues. Here the CDR3 reads CASSLALTVRGYTF. CDR3 sequence (DNA): TGTGCCAGCAGCTTAGCGCTGACAGTTCGGGGCTACACCTTC.

V gene TRBV19 combines with J gene TRBJ1-2, with 8 nucleotides matching TRBD1. V gave up 6 bases and J gave up 8 bases; unmatched junction bases: 2. From germline, CDR1 is LNHDA and CDR2 SQIVND (reference sequence). The CDR3 extends over 11 amino acids. The CDR3 is CASRTGVGYTF. The CDR3, as DNA: TGTGCCAGTAGGACAGGGGTCGGCTACACCTTC.

The rearrangement uses TRBV7-9 and TRBJ2-5, with D possibly matching TRBD1 (5 bases). V lost 0 bases and J 2 bases, leaving 13 bases between the germline ends. This CDR3 region has 16 residues. The germline CDR1 and CDR2 sequences are SEHNR and FQNEAQ (reference sequence). In DNA form, the CDR3 reads TGTGCCAGCAGCTTAGCGATGACAGAGAGACAAGAGACCCAGTACTTC. Protein product: CASSLAMTERQETQYF.

About this clone itself: Different DNA sequences within this sample yield the same CDR3. V is TRBV2 and J is TRBJ2-1, with D possibly being TRBD1 or TRBD2 (6 bases each). Germline CDR1 is SNHLY and CDR2 is FYNNEI. Trimming took 3 bases from V and 3 from J, leaving 15 bases between them. The CDR3 has 16 amino acids. CDR3 region: CASSEGGGTLYNEQFF. CDR3 nucleotides: TGTGCCAGCAGTGAGGGCGGCGGGACACTCTACAATGAGCAGTTCTTC.

This rearrangement joins TRBV7-2 to TRBJ2-1; a possible D gene is TRBD2 (5 bases). This CDR3 has 16 amino acids. Trimming cost V 5 bases and J 2 bases, with 16 bases left between them. The germline CDR1 and CDR2 sequences are SGHTA and FQGNSA. CDR3 loop: CASSDLAIGAYNEQFF. CDR3 DNA: TGTGCCAGCAGCGATTTAGCAATCGGGGCCTACAATGAGCAGTTCTTC.

Details on this clone: One base away lies a much larger clone, so this may be a sequencing read error. This sample includes further DNA sequences coding for the same CDR3. The CDR3 DNA follows: TGTGCCAGCAGCTTAGCTTTCGGGACTAGCGTCGAGCAGTACTTC. Translation gives CASSLAFGTSVEQYF. J is TRBJ2-7 and V is TRBV11-3, with 10 bases aligning to TRBD2. Germline lookup yields CDR1 SGHNT and CDR2 YENEEA. The CDR3 has 15 amino acids. The J segment lost 6 bases and the V segment lost 1 base, leaving 6 bases of the junction unmatched.

CDR3 coding DNA: TGTGCCAGCAGCCCACGACCTGGGAGCGGGGGGGCCCCAGATACGCAGTATTTT. Encoded protein: CASSPRPGSGGAPDTQYF. The rearrangement uses TRBV9 and TRBJ2-3, with 10 nucleotides matching TRBD2. CDR3 length equals 18 residues. From germline, CDR1 is SGDLS and CDR2 YYNGEE. V lost 4 bases and J lost 4; bases outside the gene matches: 15.

The chain joins TRBV28 to TRBJ1-1, with a tentative D call TRBD1 (5 bases). Germline assignment: CDR1 MDHEN and CDR2 SYDVKM. CDR3 length equals 13 residues. Deletions cut 7 bases from V and 5 bases from J, with 14 bases between. The CDR3 region has the DNA TGTGCCAGCAAAAACACGCGGGGGACTGAAGCTTTCTTT. Translating it yields CASKNTRGTEAFF.